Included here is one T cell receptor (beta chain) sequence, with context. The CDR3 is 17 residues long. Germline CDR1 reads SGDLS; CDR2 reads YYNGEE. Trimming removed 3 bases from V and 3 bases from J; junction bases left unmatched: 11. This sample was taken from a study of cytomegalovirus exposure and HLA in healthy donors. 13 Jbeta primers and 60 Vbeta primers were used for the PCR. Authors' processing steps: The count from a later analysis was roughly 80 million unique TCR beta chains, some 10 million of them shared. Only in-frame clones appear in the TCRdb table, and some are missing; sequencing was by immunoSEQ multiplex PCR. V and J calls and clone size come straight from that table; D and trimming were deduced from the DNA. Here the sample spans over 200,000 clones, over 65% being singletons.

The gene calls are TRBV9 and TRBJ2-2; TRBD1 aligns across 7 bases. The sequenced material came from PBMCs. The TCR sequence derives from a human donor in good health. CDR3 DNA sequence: TGTGCCAGCAGCGAGAGGTTAGGGGGCGCGGACACCGGGGAGCTGTTTTTT. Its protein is CASSERLGGADTGELFF.